This TCR beta chain was sequenced in a study of shared clonotypes between healthy human individuals. The overall study: Aged 18 to 49, the donors were a couple of women and a few men. Broader study findings: With few donors, the genetic and exposure-history diversity represented was limited.

Per sorted-subset replicate PCR, input was approximately 0.2 ug DNA, representing tens of thousands of T cell genomes. Sequenced by immunoSEQ multiplex PCR; TCRdb stores in-frame clones only, minus some. The sample includes hundreds of thousands of clones, around 67% of them seen just once. On this clone: Its target is not known.

Per germline, CDR1 MDHEN and CDR2 SYDVKM. The CDR3 covers 15 residues. The V and J ends lost 3 bases and 4 bases, in that order; junction bases with no gene match: 7. The source is a woman aged 30 to 39 in good health. The sequenced sample was memory CD4+ T cells sorted from blood. Documented subset: CD45RA-negative fraction. This chain links TRBV28 with TRBJ2-5, with 8 bases aligning to TRBD1. The CDR3 DNA reads as TGTGCCAGCAGTTTGGATCTGACAGGGGCAGAGACCCAGTACTTC. Translating gives CASSLDLTGAETQYF.